The clone carrying this T cell receptor beta chain was seen a single time. This record comes from a study of OX40 agonist ivuxolimab in advanced cancers. At the level of the study: People in dose escalation had one of these cancers: hepatocellular carcinoma, melanoma, renal cell or head and neck cancer.

Trimming pared 3 bases from V and 5 bases from J, leaving 8 bases between. The CDR3 has 14 amino acids. Germline values: CDR1 KGHSH, CDR2 LQKENI. Exclusion applied to patients with autoimmune disease history or systemic immunosuppression. Assay used: immunoSEQ multiplex PCR; TCRdb lists only in-frame clones, some missing. In the table there are roughly 36,000 clones, around 74% of which are singletons. The chain employs TRBV18 and TRBJ2-6; D perhaps matches TRBD2 (5 bases). This sequence was found in an adult with an advanced solid tumor such as melanoma, head and neck, liver or kidney cancer. The specimen was CD4+ or CD8+ T cells sorted from blood, collected in a trial of the OX40 agonist ivuxolimab. As DNA, the CDR3 is TGTGCCAGCTCACCCGGGGTGCGGGCCAACGTCCTGACTTTC. Translation: CASSPGVRANVLTF.